The rows below give T cell receptor beta chains drawn from one sample of a study of metastatic and nonmetastatic thyroid tumors. TCRdb reanalyzed the PCR reads via MiXCR. The sample yields 25,000 to 40,000 clones, approximately 7% seen once. The source material was blood. The receptors shown here come from a female donor with papillary thyroid cancer or a benign thyroid nodule (not recorded which). Some clones in this sample may be carry-over from other donors' samples. CDR3s include the opening cysteine and the closing phenylalanine or tryptophan. A D gene is named only where the DNA matches it firmly.

cdr3_aa v_call d_call j_call
CASWDSATGELFF TRBV7-2 TRBD1 TRBJ2-2
CASSWGQANTEAFF TRBV19 TRBD1 TRBJ1-1
CSAFGGFNTGELFF TRBV20-1 - TRBJ2-2
CSARGRGLGLTEKLFF TRBV20-1 - TRBJ1-4
CASSLVPGTASSYGYTF TRBV7-8 - TRBJ1-2
CASSPGQGFNSPLHF TRBV3-1 TRBD1 TRBJ1-6
CASSFRGLHQDTQYF TRBV11-2 TRBD2 TRBJ2-3
CASSLFGTGGNIQYF TRBV28 TRBD1 TRBJ2-4
CASSPGRGHYNEQFF TRBV18 - TRBJ2-1
CASQGEGISTDTQYF TRBV24-1 - TRBJ2-3
CASSQDGGGDQPQHF TRBV4-3 - TRBJ1-5
CASTLGYTQYF TRBV5-1 - TRBJ2-3
CASSATGQGNTEAFF TRBV5-8 - TRBJ1-1
CASKTTGSYNEQFF TRBV6-1 TRBD1 TRBJ2-1
CASSDPPDNRVEAFF TRBV6-4 - TRBJ1-1
CASSQRLRWEGAGNYGYTF TRBV19 - TRBJ1-2
CASSPEEAGPYNEQFF TRBV9 - TRBJ2-1
CASSPGSYNYGYTF TRBV27 - TRBJ1-2
CASSLWASGSYEQYF TRBV11-2 TRBD2 TRBJ2-7
CAWSSVGELFF TRBV30 - TRBJ2-2
CASCTGPGLEAFF TRBV28 - TRBJ1-1
CASNRDPFILEQYF TRBV6-2/TRBV6-3 - TRBJ2-7
CASSEWTSNQETQYF TRBV2 TRBD2 TRBJ2-5
CASSLESGVYNEQFF TRBV12-3/TRBV12-4 TRBD2 TRBJ2-1
CAWSVPGTGAGYSNQPQHF TRBV30 TRBD1 TRBJ1-5
CASSSGTGEKETQYF TRBV10-2 TRBD1 TRBJ2-5
CASSLGWGDTQYF TRBV7-2 - TRBJ2-3
CASSFEQGQPQHF TRBV28 - TRBJ1-5
CASSEGWADTQYF TRBV6-1 - TRBJ2-3
CAIRGVSSYDQYF TRBV28 - TRBJ2-7
CASISAGERNEQFF TRBV28 TRBD2 TRBJ2-1
CASSINRDYEQYF TRBV19 - TRBJ2-7
CASSPIAGGPGELFF TRBV27 - TRBJ2-2
CAWSRTGLGQPQHF TRBV30 TRBD1 TRBJ1-5
CATSAGTGGPYEQYF TRBV15 TRBD1 TRBJ2-7
CASSVAPGGNYERYF TRBV9 - TRBJ2-7
CASSLGQGHNSPLHF TRBV4-1 - TRBJ1-6
CASSLNPGAENEKLFF TRBV5-1 - TRBJ1-4
CASSLAGNYEQYF TRBV5-1 - TRBJ2-7
CAWTSGTSGSPDTQYF TRBV30 TRBD2 TRBJ2-3
CSVYADSTGELFF TRBV29-1 - TRBJ2-2
CSVDREGAAGYTF TRBV29-1 TRBD1 TRBJ1-2
CASGPGVNTGELFF TRBV5-1 - TRBJ2-2
CSAPGQGAVTGELFF TRBV20-1 TRBD1 TRBJ2-2
CASSPWGQGENSGKNIQYF TRBV18 TRBD1 TRBJ2-4
CASSESGLAATSSYEQYF TRBV10-2 TRBD2 TRBJ2-7
CSAQGAPGTVAKNIQYF TRBV20-1 TRBD1 TRBJ2-4
CASSPTAANEKLFF TRBV3-1 - TRBJ1-4
CSAKDQGATGNTEAFF TRBV20-1 TRBD1 TRBJ1-1
CASGVQGEANEKLFF TRBV11-1 TRBD1 TRBJ1-4
CATTQRGNQPQHF TRBV15 - TRBJ1-5
CAWSPLAGQETQYF TRBV30 TRBD2 TRBJ2-5
CASSQQVTHNNQPQHF TRBV4-2 - TRBJ1-5
CAAAKGVGTEAFF TRBV25-1 - TRBJ1-1
CASSYEPFLETQYF TRBV6-8 - TRBJ2-5